Here is one TCR beta chain with its context. Its target is unknown. This specimen comes from a study of STAT5B mutations in CD4+ large granular lymphocyte leukemia. Study results and caveats: TRBV06-family usage was enriched in top patient clones (8/27) versus controls (2/35).

CDR3 length: 15 residues. Germline V gene data show CDR1 as GTSNPN and CDR2 as SVGIG (reference sequence). V lost 1 base, J lost 6 bases, and 5 bases stayed unmatched. The table came from immunoSEQ multiplex PCR; TCRdb's copy has only in-frame clones and leaves some out. The sample shows some 40,000 clones, about 86% of them seen only once. This TCR derives from a human donor in good health. The sequenced material came from CD4+ T cells from blood buffy coats. This sequence joins TRBV30 and TRBJ2-2, with TRBD2 matching 10 bases. The CDR3: CAWSALAGASGELFF. DNA for the CDR3: TGTGCCTGGAGTGCCCTAGCGGGAGCCTCCGGGGAGCTGTTTTTT. The whole variable domain, remainder taken from reference TRBV30 and TRBJ2-2, is SQTIHQWPATLVQPVGSPLSLECTVEGTSNPNLYWYRQAAGRGLQLLFYSVGIGQISSEVPQNLSASRPQDRQFILSSKKLLLSDSGFYLCAWSALAGASGELFFGEGSRLTVL.